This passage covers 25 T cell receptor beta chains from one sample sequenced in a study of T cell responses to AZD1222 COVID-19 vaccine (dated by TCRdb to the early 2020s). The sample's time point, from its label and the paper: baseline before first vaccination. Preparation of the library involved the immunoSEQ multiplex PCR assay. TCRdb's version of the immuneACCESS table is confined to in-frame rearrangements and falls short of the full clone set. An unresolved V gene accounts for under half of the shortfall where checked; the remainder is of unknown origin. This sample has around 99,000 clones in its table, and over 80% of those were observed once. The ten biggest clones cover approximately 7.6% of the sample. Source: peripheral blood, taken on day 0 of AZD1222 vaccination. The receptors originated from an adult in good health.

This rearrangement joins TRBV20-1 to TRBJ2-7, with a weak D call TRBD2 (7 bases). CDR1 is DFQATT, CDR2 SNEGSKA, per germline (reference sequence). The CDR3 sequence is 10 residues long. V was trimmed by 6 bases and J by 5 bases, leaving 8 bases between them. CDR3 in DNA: TGCAGTGCGGGGGGGCACGAGCAGTACTTC. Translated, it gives CSAGGHEQYF.

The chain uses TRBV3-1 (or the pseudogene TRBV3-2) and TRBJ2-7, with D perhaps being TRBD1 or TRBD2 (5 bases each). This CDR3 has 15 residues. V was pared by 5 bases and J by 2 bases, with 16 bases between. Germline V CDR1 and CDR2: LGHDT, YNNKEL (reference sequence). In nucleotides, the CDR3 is TGTGCCAGCAGCTCACCGGGACCCCGGGCCTACGAGCAGTACTTC. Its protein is CASSSPGPRAYEQYF.

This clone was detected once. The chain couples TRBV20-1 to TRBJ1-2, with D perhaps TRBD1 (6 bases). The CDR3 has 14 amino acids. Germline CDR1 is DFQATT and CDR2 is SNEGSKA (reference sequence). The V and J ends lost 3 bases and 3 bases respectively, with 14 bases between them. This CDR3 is CSASRQEGYYGYTF. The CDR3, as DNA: TGCAGTGCTAGTCGACAGGAGGGTTACTATGGCTACACCTTC.

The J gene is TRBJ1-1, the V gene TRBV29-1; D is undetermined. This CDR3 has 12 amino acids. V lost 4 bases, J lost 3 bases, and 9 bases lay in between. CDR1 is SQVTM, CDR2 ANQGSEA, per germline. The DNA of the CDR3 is TGCAGCGTTGGGACGTTTGACACTGAAGCTTTCTTT. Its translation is CSVGTFDTEAFF.

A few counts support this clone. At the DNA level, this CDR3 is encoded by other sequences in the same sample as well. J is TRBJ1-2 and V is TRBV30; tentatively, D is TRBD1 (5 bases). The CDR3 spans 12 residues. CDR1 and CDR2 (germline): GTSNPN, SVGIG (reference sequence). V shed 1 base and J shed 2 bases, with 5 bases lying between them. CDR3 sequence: CAWSGGNYGYTF. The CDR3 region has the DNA TGTGCCTGGAGTGGGGGGAACTATGGCTACACCTTC.

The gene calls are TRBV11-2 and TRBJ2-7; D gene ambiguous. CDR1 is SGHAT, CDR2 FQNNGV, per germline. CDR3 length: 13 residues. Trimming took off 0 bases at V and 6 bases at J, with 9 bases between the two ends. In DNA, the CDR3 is TGTGCCAGCAGCTTAGAGGGGTTCGGCGAGCAGTACTTC. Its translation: CASSLEGFGEQYF.

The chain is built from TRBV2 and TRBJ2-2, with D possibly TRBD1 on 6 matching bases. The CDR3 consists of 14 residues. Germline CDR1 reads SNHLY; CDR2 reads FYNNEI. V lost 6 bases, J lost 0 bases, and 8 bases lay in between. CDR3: CASRQGSNTGELFF. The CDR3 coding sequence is TGTGCCAGCAGACAGGGTTCGAACACCGGGGAGCTGTTTTTT.

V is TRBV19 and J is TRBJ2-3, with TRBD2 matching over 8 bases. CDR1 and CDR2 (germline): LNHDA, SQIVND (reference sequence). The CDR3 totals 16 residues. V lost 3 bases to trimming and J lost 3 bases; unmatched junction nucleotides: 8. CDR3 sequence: CASSMVAGSWTDTQYF. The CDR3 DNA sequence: TGTGCCAGTAGTATGGTAGCGGGATCTTGGACAGATACGCAGTATTTT.

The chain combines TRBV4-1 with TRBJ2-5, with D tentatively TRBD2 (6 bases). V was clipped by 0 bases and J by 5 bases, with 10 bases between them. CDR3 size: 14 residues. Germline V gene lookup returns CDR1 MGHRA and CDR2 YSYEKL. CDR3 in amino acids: CASSQESSGETQYF. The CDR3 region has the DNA TGCGCCAGCAGCCAAGAGTCAAGCGGGGAGACCCAGTACTTC.

The CDR3 sequence: CASSFREKGTEAFF. The DNA for the CDR3 is TGTGCCAGCAGTTTCAGGGAGAAAGGGACTGAAGCTTTCTTT. The chain recombines TRBV27 with TRBJ1-1, with D perhaps matching TRBD1 (5 bases). The V end lost 3 bases, the J end lost 5 bases, and 13 bases lay between the germline ends. Germline CDR1 is MNHEY and CDR2 is SMNVEV (reference sequence). The CDR3 loop spans 14 amino acids.

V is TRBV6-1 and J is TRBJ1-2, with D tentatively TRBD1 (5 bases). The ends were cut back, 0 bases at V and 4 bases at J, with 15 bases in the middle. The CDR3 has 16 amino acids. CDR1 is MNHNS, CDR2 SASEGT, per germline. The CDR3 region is CASSEAVGPVAYGYTF. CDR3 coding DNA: TGTGCCAGCAGTGAAGCGGTGGGGCCGGTTGCCTATGGCTACACCTTC.

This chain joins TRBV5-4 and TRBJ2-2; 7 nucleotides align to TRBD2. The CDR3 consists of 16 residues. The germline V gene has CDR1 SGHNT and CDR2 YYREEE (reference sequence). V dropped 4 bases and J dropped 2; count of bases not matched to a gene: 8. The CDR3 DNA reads TGTGCCAGCAGCCCGGGGACTAAACAAAACACCGGGGAGCTGTTTTTT. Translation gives CASSPGTKQNTGELFF. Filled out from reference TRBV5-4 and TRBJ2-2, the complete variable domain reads ETGVTQSPTHLIKTRGQQVTLRCSSQSGHNTVSWYQQALGQGPQFIFQYYREEENGRGNFPPRFSGLQFPNYSSELNVNALELDDSALYLCASSPGTKQNTGELFFGEGSRLTVL.

CDR3 protein: CASSPGGALDTQYF. The CDR3 region has the DNA TGTGCCAGCAGCCCCGGGGGGGCCTTAGATACGCAGTATTTT. V gene TRBV7-9 combines with J gene TRBJ2-3; 8 positions agree with TRBD2. J was trimmed by 5 bases and V by 5 bases; bases with no gene match: 6. The CDR3 consists of 14 residues. Looked up from germline, CDR1 is SEHNR and CDR2 is FQNEAQ (reference sequence).

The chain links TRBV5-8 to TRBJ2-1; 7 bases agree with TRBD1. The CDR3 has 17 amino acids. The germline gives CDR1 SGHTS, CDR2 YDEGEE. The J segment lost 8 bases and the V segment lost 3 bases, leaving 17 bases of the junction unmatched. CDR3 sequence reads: CASSWNRGRLGFDEQFF. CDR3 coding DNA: TGTGCCAGCAGCTGGAACAGGGGCCGCTTGGGGTTCGATGAGCAGTTCTTC.

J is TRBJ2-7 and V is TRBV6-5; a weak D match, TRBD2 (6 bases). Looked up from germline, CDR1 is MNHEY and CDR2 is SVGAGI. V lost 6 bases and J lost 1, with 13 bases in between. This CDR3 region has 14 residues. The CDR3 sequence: CASRRPEGSYEQYF. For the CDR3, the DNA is TGTGCCAGCAGGAGGCCGGAGGGGTCCTACGAGCAGTACTTC.

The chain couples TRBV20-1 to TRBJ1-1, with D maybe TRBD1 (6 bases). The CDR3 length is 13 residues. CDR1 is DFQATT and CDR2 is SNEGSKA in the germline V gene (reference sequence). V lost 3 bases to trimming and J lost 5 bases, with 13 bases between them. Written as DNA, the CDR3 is TGCAGTGCTAGTGAGGACAGATATACTGAAGCTTTCTTT. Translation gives CSASEDRYTEAFF.

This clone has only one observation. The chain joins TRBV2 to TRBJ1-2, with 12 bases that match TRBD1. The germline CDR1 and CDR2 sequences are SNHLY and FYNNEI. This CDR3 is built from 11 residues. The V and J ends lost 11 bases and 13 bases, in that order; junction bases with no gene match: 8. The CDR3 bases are TGTGCCGGGACAGGGGGCTTAGTTCTCACCTTC. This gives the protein CAGTGGLVLTF.

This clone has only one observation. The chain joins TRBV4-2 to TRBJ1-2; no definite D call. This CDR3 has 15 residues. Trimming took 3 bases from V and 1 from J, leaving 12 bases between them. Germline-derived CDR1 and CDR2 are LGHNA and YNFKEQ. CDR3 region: CASSHTVGDNYGYTF. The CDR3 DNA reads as TGTGCCAGCAGCCATACGGTCGGAGATAACTATGGCTACACCTTC.

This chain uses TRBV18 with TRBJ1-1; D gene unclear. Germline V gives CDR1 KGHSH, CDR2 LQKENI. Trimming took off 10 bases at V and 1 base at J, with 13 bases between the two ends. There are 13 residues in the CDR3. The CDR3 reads CATLSEWNTEAFF. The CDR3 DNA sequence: TGTGCCACCCTCTCGGAGTGGAACACTGAAGCTTTCTTT.

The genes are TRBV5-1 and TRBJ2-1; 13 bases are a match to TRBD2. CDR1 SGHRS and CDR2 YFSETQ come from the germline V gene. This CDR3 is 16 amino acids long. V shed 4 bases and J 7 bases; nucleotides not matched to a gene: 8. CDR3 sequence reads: CASSLTSGGARNEQFF. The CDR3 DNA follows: TGCGCCAGCAGCCTAACTAGCGGGGGGGCCAGGAATGAGCAGTTCTTC. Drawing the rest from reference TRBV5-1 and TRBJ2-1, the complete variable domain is KAGVTQTPRYLIKTRGQQVTLSCSPISGHRSVSWYQQTPGQGLQFLFEYFSETQRNKGNFPGRFSGRQFSNSRSEMNVSTLELGDSALYLCASSLTSGGARNEQFFGPGTRLTVL.

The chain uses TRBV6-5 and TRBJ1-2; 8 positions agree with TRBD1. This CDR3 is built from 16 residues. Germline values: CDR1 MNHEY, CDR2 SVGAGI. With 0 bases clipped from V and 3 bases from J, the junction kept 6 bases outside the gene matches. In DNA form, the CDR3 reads TGTGCCAGCAGTTACTCGACAGGACAGGGCGACTATGGCTACACCTTC. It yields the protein CASSYSTGQGDYGYTF.

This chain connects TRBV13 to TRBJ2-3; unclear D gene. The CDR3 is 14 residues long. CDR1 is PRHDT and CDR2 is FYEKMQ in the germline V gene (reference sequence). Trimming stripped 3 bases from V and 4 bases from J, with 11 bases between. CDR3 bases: TGTGCCAGCAGCTTGGGCCGGGCCCCAGATACGCAGTATTTT. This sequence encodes CASSLGRAPDTQYF.

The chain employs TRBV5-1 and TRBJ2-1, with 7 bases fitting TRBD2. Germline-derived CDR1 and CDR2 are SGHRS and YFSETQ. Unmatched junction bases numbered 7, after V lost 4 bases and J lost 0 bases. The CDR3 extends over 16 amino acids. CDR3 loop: CASSPSLAASYNEQFF. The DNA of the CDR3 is TGCGCCAGCAGCCCGAGTCTAGCGGCCTCCTACAATGAGCAGTTCTTC.

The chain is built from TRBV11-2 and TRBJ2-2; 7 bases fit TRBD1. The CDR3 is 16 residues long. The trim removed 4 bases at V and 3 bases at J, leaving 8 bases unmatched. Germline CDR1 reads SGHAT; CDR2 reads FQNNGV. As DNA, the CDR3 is TGTGCCAGCAGCTACGCGACAGGGTGGTACACCGGGGAGCTGTTTTTT. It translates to CASSYATGWYTGELFF.

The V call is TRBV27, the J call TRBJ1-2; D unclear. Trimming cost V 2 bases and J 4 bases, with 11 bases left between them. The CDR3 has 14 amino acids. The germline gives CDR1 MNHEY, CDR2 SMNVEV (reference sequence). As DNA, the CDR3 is TGTGCCAGCAGTTTAGGTCCTCGAGTCTATGGCTACACCTTC. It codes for CASSLGPRVYGYTF.